This TCR beta chain was sequenced in a study of Ad26.COV2.S vaccination and SARS-CoV-2 variants. Generated by immunoSEQ multiplex PCR, the TCRdb table keeps only in-frame clones and is missing some. The sample includes about 180,000 clones, 70% to 90% of them seen just once. On this clone: Its antigen is as yet unknown.

General observations from the study: Vaccinated individuals (as opposed to placebo recipients) had higher spike-specific TCR breadth. Comparability of non-spike TCR breadth was observed across vaccine and placebo recipients.

This CDR3 comprises 19 residues. V shed 5 bases and J 0 bases; nucleotides not matched to a gene: 16. CDR1 and CDR2 (germline): SEHNR, FQNEAQ (reference sequence). Specimen: peripheral blood, collected after recovery from COVID-19. This clonotype originated in a human donor who had recovered from COVID-19. V is TRBV7-9 and J is TRBJ1-2; 9 positions agree with TRBD1. In nucleotides, the CDR3 is TGTGCCAGCAGCCATGCGGGACAGGGACCTGACGAAGCTAACTATGGCTACACCTTC. Its translation: CASSHAGQGPDEANYGYTF.